This T cell receptor (beta chain) derives from a study of blood T cell repertoires in COVID-19. Study in general: Specimens from acute and convalescent COVID-19 originated in the United States, Italy and Spain. T cells, B-cell-depleted T cells, or PBMCs supplied cDNA or gDNA.

As handled by the study authors: Using reference gene primer amplification, nucleated cell counts were estimated. This table comes from immunoSEQ multiplex PCR, and its TCRdb copy is limited to in-frame clones, with some not included. That table supplies the V and J calls and clone size; D and trimming were determined from the DNA. The sample lists about 80,000 clones, roughly 80% seen once, with roughly a sixth in the top ten. V trimming: 4 bases; J trimming: 2 bases; junction bases outside the gene matches: 7. The CDR3 length is 16 residues. The germline V gene encodes CDR1 MNHNS and CDR2 SASEGT. The clonotype comes from a woman of 80 years or more with acute or convalescent COVID-19. Material: peripheral blood. The chain uses TRBV6-1 and TRBJ1-5, with TRBD1 matching over 8 bases. The CDR3 DNA follows: TGTGCCAGCAGTGCGGCCGACAGGGGACGCAATCAGCCCCAGCATTTT. It translates to CASSAADRGRNQPQHF.